Each of the 20 T cell receptor beta chains below was sequenced from the same sample in a study of siplizumab effects on memory and regulatory T cells. TCRdb's table, derived via immunoSEQ multiplex PCR, lists solely in-frame clones and lacks some. The top ten clones hold 5% of a sample with 65,000 to 85,000 clones, approximately 93% of them seen once. Sequenced sample: CD8+ T cells sorted from blood. These receptors were taken from a human donor in good health.

V is TRBV4-1 and J is TRBJ2-7, with a weak D call TRBD2 (6 bases). With 1 base removed from V and 4 bases from J, the gap between germline ends came to 11 bases. The CDR3 is made up of 14 amino acids. CDR1 is MGHRA, CDR2 YSYEKL, per germline. Here the CDR3 reads CASSQAGTGYEQYF. CDR3 sequence (DNA): TGCGCCAGCAGCCAAGCGGGGACTGGGTACGAGCAGTACTTC.

This clone is a singleton in its sample. V gene TRBV11-2 combines with J gene TRBJ2-2, with D possibly being TRBD2 (6 bases). The CDR3 extends over 15 amino acids. Germline assignment: CDR1 SGHAT and CDR2 FQNNGV. V was trimmed by 5 bases and J by 7 bases, leaving 17 bases between them. For the CDR3, the DNA is TGTGCCAGCAGCCAGCCAGGAGGGCCGGGCGGGGAGCTGTTTTTT. Translation: CASSQPGGPGGELFF.

This chain joins TRBV27 and TRBJ1-2; TRBD1 matches at 12 bases. The germline CDR1 and CDR2 sequences are MNHEY and SMNVEV (reference sequence). The length of the CDR3 is 15 residues. With V trimmed by 4 bases and J by 4 bases, 4 bases remained unmatched. This CDR3 reads CASSSPGQGAYGYTF. DNA of the CDR3: TGTGCCAGCAGTTCCCCGGGACAGGGGGCCTATGGCTACACCTTC.

V gene TRBV28 combines with J gene TRBJ1-1; TRBD1 matches 7 bases. The germline gives CDR1 MDHEN, CDR2 SYDVKM. The CDR3 contains 13 residues. The junction had 4 bases not matched to a gene; V was cut back by 6 bases and J by 3 bases. The CDR3 nucleotides read TGTGCCAGCAGCAAAACAGGGGACACTGAAGCTTTCTTT. Residues: CASSKTGDTEAFF.

The rearrangement uses TRBV4-1 and TRBJ2-1, with D perhaps given as TRBD1 or TRBD2 (5 bases each). V lost 1 base, J lost 10 bases, and 14 bases lay in between. This CDR3 comprises 14 residues. The germline V gene encodes CDR1 MGHRA and CDR2 YSYEKL. CDR3 sequence: CASSQGGLAGEQFF. The CDR3 DNA reads TGCGCCAGCAGCCAAGGGGGCCTCGCGGGCGAGCAGTTCTTC.

This rearrangement joins TRBV7-2 to TRBJ1-1; 12 positions agree with TRBD1. The CDR3 runs to 15 residues. Losses at the gene ends were 5 bases for V and 3 bases for J; bases not matched to a gene: 4. In germline, CDR1 is SGHTA, CDR2 FQGNSA. In nucleotides, the CDR3 is TGTGCCAGCAGCGGCGGGACAGGGGGCCACACTGAAGCTTTCTTT. Protein product: CASSGGTGGHTEAFF. Variable domain in full (rest from reference TRBV7-2 and TRBJ1-1): GAGVSQSPSNKVTEKGKDVELRCDPISGHTALYWYRQSLGQGLEFLIYFQGNSAPDKSGLPSDRFSAERTGGSVSTLTIQRTQQEDSAVYLCASSGGTGGHTEAFFGQGTRLTVV.

This chain connects TRBV4-3 to TRBJ2-7, with TRBD1 as a possible D gene (6 bases). V lost 0 bases, J lost 1 base, and 10 bases lay in between. This CDR3 is 15 amino acids long. Germline CDR1 is LGHNA and CDR2 is YSLEER. The CDR3 DNA is TGCGCCAGCAGCCAAGACCTAGACAGGTCCTACGAGCAGTACTTC. Its translation: CASSQDLDRSYEQYF.

The rearrangement links TRBV2 to TRBJ1-2; D remains ambiguous. The V gene lost 3 bases and the J gene lost 5 bases, with 13 bases spanning the gap. The CDR3 spans 14 residues. CDR1 and CDR2 (germline): SNHLY, FYNNEI. CDR3 sequence (DNA): TGTGCCAGCAGTGATGAGTCCTCCCTTTATGGCTACACCTTC. This encodes CASSDESSLYGYTF.

The rearrangement joins TRBV10-3 to TRBJ1-2; no clear D gene. From germline, CDR1 is ENHRY and CDR2 SYGVKD. The CDR3 loop spans 13 amino acids. V was shortened by 3 bases and J by 5 bases, with 10 bases between the two germline ends. The CDR3 coding sequence is TGTGCCATCAGTGACCCAGCGGTGTATGGCTACACCTTC. Protein sequence: CAISDPAVYGYTF.

The rearrangement uses TRBV19 and TRBJ2-7; 8 nucleotides match TRBD2. With 2 bases clipped from V and 3 bases from J, the junction kept 6 bases outside the gene matches. Germline CDR1 reads LNHDA; CDR2 reads SQIVND (reference sequence). This CDR3 has 15 amino acids. The CDR3 sequence: CASSIYGGAVYEQYF. In DNA form, the CDR3 reads TGTGCCAGTAGTATATACGGGGGGGCTGTCTACGAGCAGTACTTC.

The chain links TRBV4-2 to TRBJ2-7; the D gene is possibly TRBD1 (5 bases). Trimming took off 0 bases at V and 7 bases at J, with 7 bases between the two ends. The CDR3 sequence is 12 residues long. Germline CDR1 LGHNA, CDR2 YNFKEQ. CDR3 sequence reads: CASSQEGVEQYF. CDR3 DNA: TGTGCCAGCAGCCAAGAAGGGGTTGAGCAGTACTTC.

This chain connects TRBV6-6 to TRBJ1-5, with 9 bases identical to TRBD1. CDR3 size: 13 residues. The V gene end was trimmed by 4 bases and the J gene end by 7 bases; junction bases not matched to a gene: 2. Germline V gives CDR1 MNHNY, CDR2 SVGAGI (reference sequence). The CDR3 DNA follows: TGTGCCAGCAGTTCACAGGGGGCCCAGCCCCAGCATTTT. Residues: CASSSQGAQPQHF.

This clone appeared once. The gene calls are TRBV11-2 and TRBJ2-7; 8 bases map to TRBD1. CDR1 is SGHAT and CDR2 is FQNNGV in the germline V gene. The CDR3 spans 14 residues. After removal of 5 bases from V and 5 bases from J, the junction contained 8 bases not matched to a gene. The CDR3 is CASSPGQGRNEQYF. The CDR3 DNA reads as TGTGCCAGCAGCCCCGGACAGGGTAGGAACGAGCAGTACTTC.

This chain links TRBV19 with TRBJ2-7, with a possible D match to TRBD2 (7 bases). The germline V and J ends were trimmed by 4 bases and 3 bases, with 16 bases remaining between them. Germline V gene data show CDR1 as LNHDA and CDR2 as SQIVND (reference sequence). The CDR3 covers 15 residues. CDR3 sequence reads: CASSRGGGRDYEQYF. The CDR3 DNA reads TGTGCCAGTAGTAGGGGAGGGGGGAGAGACTACGAGCAGTACTTC.

The chain employs TRBV6-1 and TRBJ2-3; a weak D match, TRBD1 (6 bases). CDR1 is MNHNS and CDR2 is SASEGT in the germline V gene. Trimming took 2 bases from V and 4 from J, leaving 25 bases between them. The CDR3 runs 19 residues. CDR3: CASSEWARQVIGVADTQYF. CDR3 DNA: TGTGCCAGCAGTGAATGGGCGCGACAGGTCATCGGGGTGGCAGATACGCAGTATTTT.

V gene TRBV11-2 combines with J gene TRBJ1-1; TRBD1 agrees at 8 bases. The CDR3 is 15 amino acids. The J segment lost 1 base and the V segment lost 2 bases, leaving 3 bases of the junction unmatched. Germline V gives CDR1 SGHAT, CDR2 FQNNGV. The chain's CDR3 is CASSLIGQGNTEAFF. The CDR3 DNA follows: TGTGCCAGCAGCTTAATCGGACAGGGGAACACTGAAGCTTTCTTT.

The rearrangement links TRBV10-3 to TRBJ2-7; the match to TRBD1 covers 9 bases. The J segment lost 3 bases and the V segment lost 5 bases, leaving 11 bases of the junction unmatched. The CDR3 is 16 amino acids. The germline CDR1 and CDR2 sequences are ENHRY and SYGVKD. In nucleotides, the CDR3 is TGTGCCATCAGTCCTTCACAGGGGGCGAAGAACTACGAGCAGTACTTC. Residues: CAISPSQGAKNYEQYF.

The genes are TRBV9 and TRBJ2-1; D is unresolved. Germline V gene sequence: CDR1 SGDLS, CDR2 YYNGEE. Trimming removed 3 bases from V and 9 bases from J, with 16 bases in between. The CDR3 covers 14 residues. CDR3 nucleotides: TGTGCCAGCAGCGGAAGCCTAGTGATGGGTGAGCAGTTCTTC. Amino acids: CASSGSLVMGEQFF. Drawing the rest from reference TRBV9 and TRBJ2-1, the complete variable domain is DSGVTQTPKHLITATGQRVTLRCSPRSGDLSVYWYQQSLDQGLQFLIQYYNGEERAKGNILERFSAQQFPDLHSELNLSSLELGDSALYFCASSGSLVMGEQFFGPGTRLTVL.

The chain couples TRBV28 to TRBJ1-6, with 8 bases that match TRBD1. The CDR3 spans 14 residues. Germline assignment: CDR1 MDHEN and CDR2 SYDVKM. V was clipped by 6 bases and J by 9 bases; unmatched bases: 7. CDR3 DNA: TGTGCCAGCAGGCCGGGACAGGACATTTCACCCCTCCACTTT. It yields the protein CASRPGQDISPLHF. Supplemented by reference TRBV28 and TRBJ1-6, the full variable domain reads DVKVTQSSRYLVKRTGEKVFLECVQDMDHENMFWYRQDPGLGLRLIYFSYDVKMKEKGDIPEGYSVSREKKERFSLILESASTNQTSMYLCASRPGQDISPLHFGNGTRLTVT.

The chain employs TRBV6-1 and TRBJ1-2; D is ambiguous. Germline CDR1 is MNHNS and CDR2 is SASEGT. Trimming cost V 3 bases and J 5 bases, with 19 bases left between them. The CDR3 covers 16 residues. This CDR3 reads CASSDARPGVDYGYTF. The CDR3 DNA reads as TGTGCCAGCAGTGATGCCCGTCCCGGGGTTGATTATGGCTACACCTTC.